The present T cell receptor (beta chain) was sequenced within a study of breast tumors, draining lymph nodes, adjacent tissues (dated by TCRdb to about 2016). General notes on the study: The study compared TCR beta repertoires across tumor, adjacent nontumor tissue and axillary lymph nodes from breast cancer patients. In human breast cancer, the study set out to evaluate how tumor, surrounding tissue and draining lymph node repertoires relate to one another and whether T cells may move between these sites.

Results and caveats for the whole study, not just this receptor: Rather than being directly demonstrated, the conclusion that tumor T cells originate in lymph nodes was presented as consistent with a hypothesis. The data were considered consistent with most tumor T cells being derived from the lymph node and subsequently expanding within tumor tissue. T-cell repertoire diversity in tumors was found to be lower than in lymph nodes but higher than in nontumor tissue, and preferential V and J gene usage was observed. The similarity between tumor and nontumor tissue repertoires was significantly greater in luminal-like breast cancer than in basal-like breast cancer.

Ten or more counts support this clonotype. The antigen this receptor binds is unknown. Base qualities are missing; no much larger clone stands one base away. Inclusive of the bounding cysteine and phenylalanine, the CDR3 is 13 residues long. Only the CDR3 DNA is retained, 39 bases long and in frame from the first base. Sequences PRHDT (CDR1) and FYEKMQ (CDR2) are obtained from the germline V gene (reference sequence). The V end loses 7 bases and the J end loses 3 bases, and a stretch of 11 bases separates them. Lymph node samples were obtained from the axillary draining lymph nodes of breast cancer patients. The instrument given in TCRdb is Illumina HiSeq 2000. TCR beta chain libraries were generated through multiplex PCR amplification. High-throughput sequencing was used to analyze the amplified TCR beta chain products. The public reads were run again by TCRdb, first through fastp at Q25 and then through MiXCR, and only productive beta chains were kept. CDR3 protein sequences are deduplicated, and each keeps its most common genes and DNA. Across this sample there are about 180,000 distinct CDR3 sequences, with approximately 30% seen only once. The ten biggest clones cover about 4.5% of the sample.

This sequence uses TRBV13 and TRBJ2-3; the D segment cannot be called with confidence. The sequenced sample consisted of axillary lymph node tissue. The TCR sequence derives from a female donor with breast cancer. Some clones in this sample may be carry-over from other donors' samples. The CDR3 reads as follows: CASTIWGTDTQYF. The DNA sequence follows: TGTGCCAGCACCATTTGGGGAACAGATACGCAGTATTTT.